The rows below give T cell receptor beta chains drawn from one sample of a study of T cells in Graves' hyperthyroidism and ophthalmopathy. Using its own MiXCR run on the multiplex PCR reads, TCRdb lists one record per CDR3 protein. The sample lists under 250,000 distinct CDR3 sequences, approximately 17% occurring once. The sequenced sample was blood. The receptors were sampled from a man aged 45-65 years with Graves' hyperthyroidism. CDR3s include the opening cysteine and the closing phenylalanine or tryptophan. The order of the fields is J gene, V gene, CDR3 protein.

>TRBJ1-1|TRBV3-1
CASSLRTSGNTEAFF
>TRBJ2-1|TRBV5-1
CASSLVTGINEQFF
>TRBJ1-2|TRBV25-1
CASSERETVLFYGYTF
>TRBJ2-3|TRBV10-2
CASSESSFADTQYF
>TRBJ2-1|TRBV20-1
CGGNKGGRREQFF
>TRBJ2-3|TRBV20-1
CSARETSDTDTQYF
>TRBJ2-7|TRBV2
CASVPGARVYEQYF
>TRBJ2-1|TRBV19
CAAQTSLGDNEQFF
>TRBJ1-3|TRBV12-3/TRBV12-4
CASIETGGGDTIYF
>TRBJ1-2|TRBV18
CASSLTGGYGYTF
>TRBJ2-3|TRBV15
CATSRDRGATDTQYF
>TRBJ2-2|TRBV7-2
CASSRALIAGELFF
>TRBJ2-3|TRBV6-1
CASSEGWADTQYF
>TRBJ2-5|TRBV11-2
CASSQRLSGRAGETQYF
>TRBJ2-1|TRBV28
CARTEEGSYNEQFF
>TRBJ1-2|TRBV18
CASSSGADVRYTF
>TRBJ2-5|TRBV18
CASSKIRETQYF
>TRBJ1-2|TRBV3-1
CASSQETVYGYTF
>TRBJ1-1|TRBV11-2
CASSLVYKNTEAFF